These T cell receptor beta chains were read from a single sample in a study of blood T cell repertoires in COVID-19. Clones were sequenced by immunoSEQ multiplex PCR, and TCRdb holds only the in-frame ones, with some missing. The sample yields about 64,000 clones, 65% to 90% seen once. Sequenced: peripheral blood. Every receptor here comes from a man in his forties with acute or convalescent COVID-19. Each CDR3 is given with its conserved first and last residue. A D gene is named only where the DNA matches it firmly. Rows give clone size only sometimes, using once, few, many, or a class for an expanded clone.

clone size: NA
V gene: TRBV4-1
D gene: TRBD1
J gene: TRBJ2-7
CDR3 protein: CASSQPRTGAGEQYF
CDR3 DNA: TGCGCCAGCAGCCAACCCCGTACAGGGGCTGGCGAGCAGTACTTC

clone size: NA
V gene: TRBV11-3
D gene: NA
J gene: TRBJ1-2
CDR3 protein: CASSLEAGSYGYTF
CDR3 DNA: TGTGCCAGCAGCTTAGAGGCCGGGTCCTATGGCTACACCTTC

clone size: few
V gene: TRBV7-9
D gene: NA
J gene: TRBJ1-4
CDR3 protein: CASTLRGSGDEKLFF
CDR3 DNA: TGTGCCAGCACCCTTAGGGGATCGGGGGATGAAAAACTGTTTTTT

clone size: NA
V gene: TRBV9
D gene: NA
J gene: TRBJ1-4
CDR3 protein: CASNPGTASEKLFF
CDR3 DNA: TGTGCCAGCAATCCCGGGACTGCGAGTGAAAAACTGTTTTTT

clone size: NA
V gene: TRBV19
D gene: NA
J gene: TRBJ2-2
CDR3 protein: CASSLQRAYLGELFF
CDR3 DNA: TGTGCCAGTAGTCTGCAGAGGGCCTACCTTGGGGAGCTGTTTTTT

clone size: NA
V gene: TRBV11-3
D gene: NA
J gene: TRBJ1-3
CDR3 protein: CASSTESGNTIYF
CDR3 DNA: TGTGCCAGCAGCACCGAGTCTGGAAACACCATATATTTT

clone size: NA
V gene: TRBV19
D gene: NA
J gene: TRBJ2-1
CDR3 protein: CASSIDRSMNEQFF
CDR3 DNA: TGTGCCAGTAGTATAGATCGGAGCATGAATGAGCAGTTCTTC

clone size: NA
V gene: TRBV4-1
D gene: TRBD1
J gene: TRBJ2-5
CDR3 protein: CASSTRQGKVETQYF
CDR3 DNA: TGCGCCAGCTCAACTCGACAGGGGAAGGTCGAGACCCAGTACTTC

clone size: NA
V gene: TRBV5-1
D gene: NA
J gene: TRBJ2-3
CDR3 protein: CASSRESGNADTQYF
CDR3 DNA: TGCGCCAGTAGCCGGGAGAGCGGTAACGCAGATACGCAGTATTTT

clone size: NA
V gene: TRBV5-6
D gene: NA
J gene: TRBJ1-2
CDR3 protein: CASSLEPGESYGYTF
CDR3 DNA: TGTGCCAGCAGCTTGGAACCTGGAGAGTCCTATGGCTACACCTTC

clone size: once
V gene: TRBV7-3
D gene: TRBD2
J gene: TRBJ2-3
CDR3 protein: CASSYRTSGEDTQYF
CDR3 DNA: TGTGCCAGCAGCTACAGGACTAGCGGGGAAGATACGCAGTATTTT

clone size: NA
V gene: TRBV6-1
D gene: NA
J gene: TRBJ1-6
CDR3 protein: CASSEDWGQSSYNSPLHF
CDR3 DNA: TGTGCCAGCAGTGAAGATTGGGGCCAGAGCTCCTATAATTCACCCCTCCACTTT